These 17 T cell receptor beta chains came from one sample sequenced in a study of shared clonotypes between healthy human individuals. Here immunoSEQ multiplex PCR was the method, and the copy in TCRdb shows in-frame clones only, minus some. The data contain some 2,500,000 clones, 90% to 95% of them singletons. Sequencing used naive CD4+ T cells from PBMCs. The subset here: CD45RA+ positively selected. Every receptor here comes from a man aged 18 to 29 in good health. Some clones in this sample may be carry-over from other donors' samples.

The rearrangement uses TRBV5-1 and TRBJ2-5, with 10 bases aligning to TRBD2. Per germline, CDR1 SGHRS and CDR2 YFSETQ. CDR3 length: 16 amino acids. With 1 base clipped from V and 5 bases from J, the junction kept 8 bases outside the gene matches. In DNA form, the CDR3 reads TGCGCCAGCAGCTTGTTGCCTAGCGGGAGCCTCGAGACCCAGTACTTC. Translating gives CASSLLPSGSLETQYF.

A few counts support this clone. The same CDR3 is also encoded by other DNA sequences in this sample. The V gene is TRBV18, the J gene TRBJ1-1; D not certain. CDR1 KGHSH and CDR2 LQKENI come from the germline V gene. The V and J ends lost 5 bases and 0 bases respectively, with 7 bases between them. The CDR3 length is 13 residues. The CDR3 spells CASSREMNTEAFF. CDR3 sequence (DNA): TGTGCCAGCTCAAGAGAGATGAACACTGAAGCTTTCTTT.

J is TRBJ1-3 and V is TRBV9, with D unresolved. The CDR3 is made up of 17 amino acids. Germline assignment: CDR1 SGDLS and CDR2 YYNGEE. Trimming took 3 bases from V and 0 from J, leaving 16 bases between them. CDR3 nucleotide sequence: TGTGCCAGCAGCGAGCAGACTGCGTCGAGCTCTGGAAACACCATATATTTT. Translation: CASSEQTASSSGNTIYF.

This chain uses TRBV11-2 with TRBJ2-7; D is unclear. The length of the CDR3 is 15 residues. The germline V gene has CDR1 SGHAT and CDR2 FQNNGV. The V end lost 2 bases, the J end lost 4 bases, and 15 bases lay between the germline ends. The CDR3 protein is CASSLLPHSRYEQYF. CDR3 nucleotides: TGTGCCAGCAGCTTACTGCCTCACTCAAGGTACGAGCAGTACTTC.

The gene calls are TRBV5-1 and TRBJ2-2; TRBD1 is a possible D gene (6 bases). Trimming removed 0 bases at V and 1 base at J, with 10 bases between. Germline V CDR1 and CDR2: SGHRS, YFSETQ. The CDR3 totals 16 residues. The CDR3 reads CASSLAGTQNTGELFF. DNA for the CDR3: TGCGCCAGCAGCTTGGCCGGGACACAGAACACCGGGGAGCTGTTTTTT.

This sequence joins TRBV2 and TRBJ2-1, with D tentatively TRBD1 (6 bases). CDR1 and CDR2 (germline): SNHLY, FYNNEI. Trimming took off 6 bases at V and 6 bases at J, with 9 bases between the two ends. The CDR3 totals 12 residues. This CDR3 is CASRKGVNEQFF. The CDR3 nucleotides read TGTGCCAGCAGGAAGGGGGTCAATGAGCAGTTCTTC.

CDR3 sequence reads: CASSITRRAGTGRQETQYF. Here the CDR3 DNA reads TGTGCCAGTAGTATCACCCGCCGGGCTGGGACAGGGAGACAAGAGACCCAGTACTTC. The V and J genes are TRBV19 and TRBJ2-5; 9 nucleotides line up with TRBD1. CDR3 length: 19 residues. J lost 2 bases, V lost 3 bases, and 16 bases had no gene match. Germline assignment: CDR1 LNHDA and CDR2 SQIVND (reference sequence). Full variable domain (remainder filled in from reference TRBV19 and TRBJ2-5): DGGITQSPKYLFRKEGQNVTLSCEQNLNHDAMYWYRQDPGQGLRLIYYSQIVNDFQKGDIAEGYSVSREKKESFPLTVTSAQKNPTAFYLCASSITRRAGTGRQETQYFGPGTRLLVL.

The chain links TRBV7-6 to TRBJ2-2, with D unresolved. Trimming pared 5 bases from V and 9 bases from J, leaving 13 bases between. CDR3 length: 13 residues. CDR1 is SGHVS, CDR2 FNYEAQ, per germline. This CDR3 reads CASSPPVRRELFF. The CDR3 coding sequence is TGTGCCAGCAGCCCCCCCGTCCGCCGGGAGCTGTTTTTT.

V gene TRBV19 combines with J gene TRBJ2-1; possible D gene TRBD2, 5 bases. The CDR3 consists of 14 residues. Trimming cost V 7 bases and J 9 bases, with 19 bases left between them. Germline-derived CDR1 and CDR2 are LNHDA and SQIVND (reference sequence). The CDR3 bases are TGTGCCAGTACCCTAACAACCGGGGTCGGTGAGCAGTTCTTC. Translating gives CASTLTTGVGEQFF.

A single count supports this clone. The genes are TRBV11-2 and TRBJ1-2; D unresolved. The V end was cut by 7 bases, the J end by 2 bases, with 17 bases between. CDR1 and CDR2 (germline): SGHAT, FQNNGV. CDR3 length equals 15 residues. The CDR3 nucleotides are TGTGCCAGCACCCCCCGGGCGGCGGGAAACTATGGCTACACCTTC. Its translation: CASTPRAAGNYGYTF.

To note about this clone: Other DNA sequences of this sample code for an identical CDR3. The chain carries TRBV14 and TRBJ1-2; D gene unclear. The germline gives CDR1 SGHDN, CDR2 FVKESK. This CDR3 comprises 12 residues. V was clipped by 3 bases and J by 5 bases, with 7 bases between them. This chain's CDR3 is CASSQTGYGYTF. The CDR3 DNA follows: TGTGCCAGCAGCCAGACCGGTTATGGCTACACCTTC.

CDR3 amino acids: CASAPRGPESYEQYF. In DNA form, the CDR3 reads TGTGCCAGCGCACCCCGCGGTCCGGAAAGCTACGAGCAGTACTTC. The chain couples TRBV7-9 to TRBJ2-7, with D uncertain. Germline CDR1 reads SEHNR; CDR2 reads FQNEAQ (reference sequence). Trimming cost V 8 bases and J 3 bases, with 20 bases left between them. The CDR3 has 15 residues.

J is TRBJ2-2 and V is TRBV25-1, with D unclear. CDR1 and CDR2 from the germline V gene are MGHDK and SYGVNS. This CDR3 comprises 13 residues. V lost 2 bases and J lost 2, with 3 bases in between. Here the CDR3 reads CASSERNTGELFF. CDR3 nucleotides: TGTGCCAGCAGTGAAAGAAACACCGGGGAGCTGTTTTTT.

The sample holds one count of this clone. The CDR3 sequence: CASSSHPSNEQFF. The CDR3 DNA is TGTGCCAGCAGCTCTCACCCCTCCAATGAGCAGTTCTTC. The chain links TRBV7-3 to TRBJ2-1, with D unresolved. Trimming cost V 4 bases and J 6 bases, with 10 bases left between them. Germline lookup yields CDR1 SGHTA and CDR2 FQGTGA. CDR3 length: 13 amino acids.

A word on this clone: This same CDR3 is encoded by further DNA sequences in the sample. The chain uses TRBV29-1 and TRBJ1-3; D call uncertain. The CDR3 sequence is 12 residues long. V lost 3 bases and J 2 bases, leaving 5 bases between the germline ends. Per the germline V gene, CDR1 is SQVTM and CDR2 is ANQGSEA. CDR3 nucleotide sequence: TGCAGCGTTGAGACTCCTGGAAACACCATATATTTT. Its protein is CSVETPGNTIYF.

The rearrangement uses TRBV18 and TRBJ1-1; no clear D. This CDR3 region has 14 residues. From germline, CDR1 is KGHSH and CDR2 LQKENI. Trimming removed 1 base at V and 2 bases at J, with 8 bases between. The CDR3 sequence: CASSPQVPNTEAFF. The CDR3 DNA sequence: TGTGCCAGCTCACCACAGGTACCTAACACTGAAGCTTTCTTT. The full variable domain, in which reference TRBV18 and TRBJ1-1 provide the parts outside the CDR3, is NAGVMQNPRHLVRRRGQEARLRCSPMKGHSHVYWYRQLPEEGLKFMVYLQKENIIDESGMPKERFSAEFPKEGPSILRIQQVVRGDSAAYFCASSPQVPNTEAFFGQGTRLTVV.

On this clone: Other DNA sequences within the sample encode an identical CDR3. The rearrangement joins TRBV28 to TRBJ1-4; D call uncertain. Deletions cut 9 bases from V and 7 bases from J, with 6 bases between. The CDR3 sequence is 10 residues long. CDR1 and CDR2 from the germline V gene are MDHEN and SYDVKM. The DNA for the CDR3 is TGTGCCAGTTGGGGTGAAAAACTGTTTTTT. Translation gives CASWGEKLFF. Filled out from reference TRBV28 and TRBJ1-4, the complete variable domain reads DVKVTQSSRYLVKRTGEKVFLECVQDMDHENMFWYRQDPGLGLRLIYFSYDVKMKEKGDIPEGYSVSREKKERFSLILESASTNQTSMYLCASWGEKLFFGSGTQLSVL.